Presented here are 21 T cell receptor beta chains from one specimen sequenced in a study of identical twins. TCRdb re-called the 5' RACE reads with MiXCR, one entry per CDR3 protein. The data contain 650,000 to 750,000 distinct CDR3 sequences, over 20% of them singletons. These data were likewise used in another study, on T cells expressing NK-cell markers.

The sequencing sample was made of PBMCs. The source is a woman aged 18-29 years in good health.

This clonotype turned up a few times. The chain carries TRBV29-1 and TRBJ2-5; D gene uncertain. Germline V gene data show CDR1 as SQVTM and CDR2 as ANQGSEA. CDR3 length: 14 amino acids. Trimming took off 0 bases at V and 7 bases at J, with 15 bases between the two ends. CDR3 amino acids: CSVEDQSSLGTQYF. The DNA of the CDR3 is TGCAGCGTTGAAGATCAATCCAGCCTAGGGACCCAGTACTTC.

The chain has TRBV24-1 and TRBJ2-3; D is perhaps TRBD2 (6 bases). V gave up 9 bases and J gave up 3 bases, with 15 bases separating them. Germline-derived CDR1 and CDR2 are KGHDR and SFDVKD. The CDR3 has 14 amino acids. CDR3 coding DNA: TGTGCCACCGCCGAGAAGGGGAGGACAGATACGCAGTATTTT. It encodes CATAEKGRTDTQYF.

The gene calls are TRBV7-3 and TRBJ2-7, with D possibly being TRBD2 (6 bases). The CDR3 runs to 13 residues. The V gene's germline CDR1 is SGHTA and CDR2 FQGTGA. Trimming left V 4 bases short and J 9 bases short, with 16 bases between. This CDR3 reads CASSSGSGGRQYF. CDR3 DNA sequence: TGTGCCAGCAGCTCCGGGAGTGGTGGCCGGCAGTACTTC.

The chain combines TRBV12-3 or TRBV12-4 with TRBJ1-2; D is perhaps TRBD1 (6 bases). V dropped 6 bases and J dropped 5 bases, with 19 bases sitting between them. The CDR3 sequence is 15 residues long. DNA of the CDR3: TGTGCCAGCAGAACGGACAGCGGCCAGGGGTATGGCTACACCTTC. Amino acids: CASRTDSGQGYGYTF.

In its sample, this clonotype was seen a few times. The chain uses TRBV5-6 and TRBJ1-5; unclear D gene. CDR1 and CDR2 (germline): SGHDT, YYEEEE. The CDR3 has 13 residues. Trimming took 0 bases from V and 7 from J, leaving 8 bases between them. As DNA, the CDR3 is TGTGCCAGCAGCTTGGTCCCAGGCCAGCCCCAGCATTTT. Its protein is CASSLVPGQPQHF.

The J gene is TRBJ2-1, the V gene TRBV9; 9 bases match TRBD1. Germline CDR1 is SGDLS and CDR2 is YYNGEE. J was trimmed by 0 bases and V by 4 bases; bases with no gene match: 14. This CDR3 comprises 19 residues. CDR3 region: CASSTPGGGTGPSYNEQFF. CDR3 nucleotide sequence: TGTGCCAGCAGCACACCAGGAGGGGGGACAGGGCCCTCCTACAATGAGCAGTTCTTC.

This chain connects TRBV20-1 to TRBJ1-1, with D possibly TRBD1 on 5 matching bases. Trimming took off 6 bases at V and 4 bases at J, with 18 bases between the two ends. Germline lookup yields CDR1 DFQATT and CDR2 SNEGSKA (reference sequence). The CDR3 extends over 14 amino acids. The CDR3 nucleotides are TGCAGTGCCTTTAACGCCCAGGGTGGCACTGAAGCTTTCTTT. Its translation: CSAFNAQGGTEAFF.

This clonotype has just a few counts. The genes are TRBV3-1 and TRBJ2-3; D is unresolved. The germline CDR1 and CDR2 sequences are LGHDT and YNNKEL (reference sequence). V lost 1 base, J lost 0 bases, and 11 bases lay in between. This CDR3 is 16 amino acids long. Here the CDR3 DNA reads TGTGCCAGCAGCCAAGGCTGGGGTCCTAGCACAGATACGCAGTATTTT. Amino acids: CASSQGWGPSTDTQYF.

The chain recombines TRBV4-3 with TRBJ1-2, with D perhaps matching TRBD1 (5 bases). Looked up from germline, CDR1 is LGHNA and CDR2 is YSLEER. Trimming shortened V by 1 base and J by 6 bases, and 21 bases separated the two germline ends. This CDR3 region has 17 residues. This CDR3 reads CASSQVAMGTAGDGYTF. CDR3 DNA sequence: TGCGCCAGCAGCCAAGTTGCGATGGGGACGGCGGGAGATGGCTACACCTTC.

This sequence joins TRBV7-2 and TRBJ2-3; TRBD1 is a possible D gene (6 bases). V was cut by 2 bases and J by 2 bases, with 11 bases left in between. This CDR3 has 15 amino acids. Per germline, CDR1 SGHTA and CDR2 FQGNSA. CDR3 sequence reads: CASSLLTGLTDTQYF. Written as DNA, the CDR3 is TGTGCCAGCAGCTTATTAACAGGGCTCACAGATACGCAGTATTTT.

The chain recombines TRBV7-8 with TRBJ2-2; D perhaps matches TRBD1 (6 bases). Looked up from germline, CDR1 is SGHVS and CDR2 is FQNEAQ. CDR3 length: 14 amino acids. The V end was cut by 7 bases, the J end by 4 bases, with 13 bases between. The DNA for the CDR3 is TGTGCCAGCACCAGAGACAGGTCCACCGGGGAGCTGTTTTTT. It is translated as CASTRDRSTGELFF.

The chain couples TRBV7-2 to TRBJ2-7; D gene uncertain. Germline values: CDR1 SGHTA, CDR2 FQGNSA. V was pared by 4 bases and J by 6 bases, with 19 bases between. The CDR3 is 15 residues long. The CDR3 region has the DNA TGTGCCAGCAGCTCCTACGCCTCCCAAACGACCGAGCAGTACTTC. It yields the protein CASSSYASQTTEQYF.

This clonotype was seen more than once but under ten times. The V gene is TRBV7-9, the J gene TRBJ2-2; D remains ambiguous. CDR3 size: 10 residues. Germline loops: CDR1 SEHNR, CDR2 FQNEAQ (reference sequence). With 10 bases removed from V and 6 bases from J, the gap between germline ends came to 6 bases. The CDR3 sequence: CATMSGELFF. DNA of the CDR3: TGTGCCACCATGTCCGGGGAGCTGTTTTTT.

This clonotype was seen a few times. V usage is TRBV20-1 and J usage is TRBJ2-4, with TRBD2 matching over 8 bases. The CDR3 spans 14 residues. Germline trimming cut 3 bases from V and 1 base from J; bases unmatched to any gene: 2. CDR1 and CDR2 (germline): DFQATT, SNEGSKA (reference sequence). This chain's CDR3 is CSASSGGAKNIQYF. The CDR3 bases are TGCAGTGCTAGCTCGGGGGGGGCCAAAAACATTCAGTACTTC.

This clonotype turned up a few times. In DNA, the CDR3 is TGTGCCAGCAGTATTAGGACTGAAGCTTTCTTT. Amino acid sequence: CASSIRTEAFF. The chain couples TRBV5-4 to TRBJ1-1, with D unclear. The CDR3 length is 11 residues. With 5 bases removed from V and 5 bases from J, the gap between germline ends came to 7 bases. The germline V gene has CDR1 SGHNT and CDR2 YYREEE (reference sequence).

This chain uses TRBV5-4 with TRBJ2-7, with D possibly TRBD2 on 6 matching bases. V shed 3 bases and J shed 0 bases, with 10 bases lying between them. This CDR3 spans 14 amino acids. CDR1 is SGHNT, CDR2 YYREEE, per germline (reference sequence). CDR3 region: CASSSPTSSYEQYF. The CDR3 DNA follows: TGTGCCAGCAGCTCTCCGACTAGCTCCTACGAGCAGTACTTC.

This clonotype was found many times. The genes are TRBV20-1 and TRBJ2-1; the D gene is possibly TRBD2 (6 bases). CDR3 length equals 14 residues. From germline, CDR1 is DFQATT and CDR2 SNEGSKA (reference sequence). V lost 3 bases to trimming and J lost 9 bases, with 18 bases between them. The CDR3 nucleotides read TGCAGTGCTAGGGAGGGTGGGTTTGACAGTGAGCAGTTCTTC. It codes for CSAREGGFDSEQFF.

This clonotype occurred many times. The germline gene is not matched at one end of the junction; a read error may be the cause. V usage is TRBV12-3 or TRBV12-4 and J usage is TRBJ2-1; 11 bases are shared with TRBD2. This CDR3 is built from 14 residues. This CDR3 reads CASSLAGGINEQFF. The DNA of the CDR3 is TGTGCCAGCAGCTTAGCGGGAGGGATCAATGAGCAGTTCTTC.

In this sample, this clonotype turned up many times. This rearrangement joins TRBV18 to TRBJ2-5, with 7 nucleotides matching TRBD1. V lost 4 bases to trimming and J lost 3 bases; unmatched junction nucleotides: 5. CDR1 KGHSH and CDR2 LQKENI come from the germline V gene. CDR3 length: 14 amino acids. The CDR3 nucleotides read TGTGCCAGCTCACTGGGGACAGCCGAAGAGACCCAGTACTTC. Its protein is CASSLGTAEETQYF.

This clonotype was recorded many times. The CDR3 sequence: CATREELANYGYTF. The CDR3 coding sequence is TGTGCCACCCGGGAGGAGTTAGCTAACTATGGCTACACCTTC. V usage is TRBV7-2 and J usage is TRBJ1-2; D is undetermined. CDR1 SGHTA and CDR2 FQGNSA come from the germline V gene. This CDR3 is built from 14 residues. The V and J ends lost 10 bases and 0 bases respectively, with 15 bases between them.

This clonotype was observed a few times. The chain is built from TRBV9 and TRBJ2-5; possible D gene TRBD2, 5 bases. V lost 0 bases to trimming and J lost 4 bases, with 10 bases between them. CDR1 is SGDLS and CDR2 is YYNGEE in the germline V gene. The CDR3 sequence is 14 residues long. CDR3 bases: TGTGCCAGCAGCGTAGACCTTCGGGGAGAGACCCAGTACTTC. Amino acids: CASSVDLRGETQYF.